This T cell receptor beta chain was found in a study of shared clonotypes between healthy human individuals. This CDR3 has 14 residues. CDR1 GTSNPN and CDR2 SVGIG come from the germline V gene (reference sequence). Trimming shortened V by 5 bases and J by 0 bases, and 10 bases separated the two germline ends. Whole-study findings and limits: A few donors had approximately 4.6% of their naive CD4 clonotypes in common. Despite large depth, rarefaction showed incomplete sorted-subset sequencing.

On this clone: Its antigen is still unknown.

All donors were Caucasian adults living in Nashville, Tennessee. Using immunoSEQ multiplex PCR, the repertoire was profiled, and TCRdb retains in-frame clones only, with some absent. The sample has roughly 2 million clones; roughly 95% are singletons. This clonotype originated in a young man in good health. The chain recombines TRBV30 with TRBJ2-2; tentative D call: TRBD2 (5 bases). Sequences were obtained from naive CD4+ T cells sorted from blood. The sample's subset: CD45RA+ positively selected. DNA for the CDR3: TGTGCCTGGGAGGACTTACCGAACACCGGGGAGCTGTTTTTT. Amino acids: CAWEDLPNTGELFF.